These 30 T cell receptor beta chains originate from one sample sequenced in a study of early T cells in non-severe SARS-CoV-2 infection. TCRdb independently ran MiXCR on the 5' RACE reads; one entry per CDR3 protein. The top ten hold around 5.3% of the sample, which has about 50,000 distinct CDR3 sequences, roughly 10% seen once. Sequencing was performed on whole blood, taken at baseline. The receptor source for this set is an adult who was a healthcare worker with PCR-confirmed SARS-CoV-2 infection or an uninfected control (not recorded which).

This clonotype is deemed medium-sized. For the CDR3, the DNA is TGTGCCAGCGAGGACAGAAACTATGGCTACACCTTC. Translating gives CASEDRNYGYTF. The chain carries TRBV6-2 or TRBV6-3 and TRBJ1-2, with D perhaps matching TRBD1 (6 bases). V gave up 8 bases and J gave up 2 bases, with 9 bases separating them. Looked up from germline, CDR1 is MNHEY and CDR2 is SVGEGT. The CDR3 totals 12 residues.

The V gene is TRBV10-2, the J gene TRBJ2-5, with unresolved D. The V gene lost 2 bases and the J gene lost 0 bases, with 7 bases spanning the gap. This CDR3 spans 14 amino acids. Germline V CDR1 and CDR2: WSHSY, SAAADI. The CDR3 sequence is CASSEVRDQETQYF. The CDR3 nucleotides read TGCGCCAGCAGTGAGGTCCGGGACCAAGAGACCCAGTACTTC.

The chain combines TRBV29-1 with TRBJ1-1; D is possibly TRBD1 (5 bases). Trimming took off 4 bases at V and 2 bases at J, with 11 bases between the two ends. Germline CDR1 SQVTM, CDR2 ANQGSEA. The CDR3 covers 13 residues. This chain's CDR3 is CSVGGTGNTEAFF. The DNA of the CDR3 is TGCAGCGTTGGGGGCACAGGCAACACTGAAGCTTTCTTT.

This clonotype has a count of ten or more. The chain recombines TRBV3-1 with TRBJ1-5; D is unresolved. V was clipped by 1 base and J by 7 bases, with 8 bases between them. The CDR3 loop spans 13 amino acids. The germline V gene encodes CDR1 LGHDT and CDR2 YNNKEL (reference sequence). As DNA, the CDR3 is TGTGCCAGCAGCCAAGGGGGTGGGCAGCCCCAGCATTTT. Translated: CASSQGGGQPQHF.

In its sample, this clonotype is medium-sized (0.01 to 0.1%). The chain links TRBV18 to TRBJ2-3; D is ambiguous. Trimming took off 2 bases at V and 1 base at J, with 10 bases between the two ends. Germline V gives CDR1 KGHSH, CDR2 LQKENI. This CDR3 contains 15 residues. The CDR3 reads CASSPANSRTDTQYF. CDR3 nucleotide sequence: TGTGCCAGCTCACCAGCTAATTCTCGCACAGATACGCAGTATTTT.

This clonotype was observed a few times. The chain is built from TRBV20-1 and TRBJ2-1, with TRBD2 matching over 10 bases. The germline V gene has CDR1 DFQATT and CDR2 SNEGSKA (reference sequence). This CDR3 contains 15 residues. The ends lost 0 bases at V and 8 bases at J; junction bases unmatched: 7. The CDR3 DNA reads TGCAGTGCTAGAGATCAACCTAGCGGGAGAGATGAGCAGTTCTTC. This sequence encodes CSARDQPSGRDEQFF.

This clonotype occurred many times. CDR3 nucleotide sequence: TGCGCCAGCAGCCAAGATCGTAGCGCGAGCACAGATACGCAGTATTTT. It is translated as CASSQDRSASTDTQYF. The V and J genes are TRBV4-1 and TRBJ2-3; a possible D gene is TRBD2 (5 bases). Trimming cost V 0 bases and J 0 bases, with 10 bases left between them. The length of the CDR3 is 16 residues. Per the germline V gene, CDR1 is MGHRA and CDR2 is YSYEKL.

This clonotype was detected ten times or more. V is TRBV12-3 or TRBV12-4 and J is TRBJ1-4; the D is unclear. This CDR3 contains 13 residues. Between the trimmed V and J ends, which lost 5 bases and 7 bases, there was a span of 11 bases. CDR3 coding DNA: TGTGCCAGCAGTCAGACAAATCCTGAAAAACTGTTTTTT. This translates into CASSQTNPEKLFF.

This clonotype has a count of ten or more. The DNA of the CDR3 is TGTGCCAGCAGCCCGAGCGGGGCCCTGGGGAGTACAGATACGCAGTATTTT. It specifies CASSPSGALGSTDTQYF. The V and J genes are TRBV9 and TRBJ2-3; 7 bases agree with TRBD2. Looked up from germline, CDR1 is SGDLS and CDR2 is YYNGEE. V lost 4 bases to trimming and J lost 3 bases; unmatched junction nucleotides: 14. The CDR3 contains 17 residues.

The chain uses TRBV6-5 and TRBJ2-6, with TRBD2 as a possible D gene (5 bases). Trimming removed 5 bases at V and 4 bases at J, with 12 bases between. Germline CDR1 is MNHEY and CDR2 is SVGAGI. CDR3 length: 15 amino acids. The CDR3 sequence is CASSPPRAGANVLTF. The DNA of the CDR3 is TGTGCCAGCAGTCCTCCGCGGGCCGGGGCCAACGTCCTGACTTTC.

This chain joins TRBV6-1 and TRBJ2-3; no firm D call. This CDR3 spans 11 amino acids. Germline V gene data show CDR1 as MNHNS and CDR2 as SASEGT. Between the trimmed V and J ends, which lost 3 bases and 7 bases, there was a span of 5 bases. The CDR3, as DNA: TGTGCCAGCAGTGATGGTTATACGCAGTATTTT. This gives the protein CASSDGYTQYF.

This clonotype was detected only a few times. The chain recombines TRBV5-1 with TRBJ2-1; 9 bases are shared with TRBD1. There are 14 residues in the CDR3. After removal of 3 bases from V and 4 bases from J, the junction contained 2 bases not matched to a gene. The germline CDR1 and CDR2 sequences are SGHRS and YFSETQ. This chain's CDR3 is CASSSGTGYNEQFF. The CDR3 DNA sequence: TGCGCCAGCAGCTCCGGGACAGGGTACAATGAGCAGTTCTTC. Using reference TRBV5-1 and TRBJ2-1 for the parts outside the CDR3, the full variable domain is KAGVTQTPRYLIKTRGQQVTLSCSPISGHRSVSWYQQTPGQGLQFLFEYFSETQRNKGNFPGRFSGRQFSNSRSEMNVSTLELGDSALYLCASSSGTGYNEQFFGPGTRLTVL.

This clonotype was detected only a few times. The CDR3, as DNA: TGTGCCAGCAGCTTAGAGGCTAGCAGCTACTACGAGCAGTACTTC. Translating it yields CASSLEASSYYEQYF. The J gene is TRBJ2-7, the V gene TRBV11-2; TRBD2 might be the D (5 bases). The V end was cut by 0 bases, the J end by 3 bases, with 12 bases between. Germline CDR1 SGHAT, CDR2 FQNNGV. The CDR3 sequence is 15 residues long.

In its sample, this clonotype was seen a few times. The chain has TRBV3-1 and TRBJ1-1; D is perhaps TRBD1 (5 bases). Germline V gene data show CDR1 as LGHDT and CDR2 as YNNKEL (reference sequence). This CDR3 is built from 15 residues. V dropped 2 bases and J dropped 0 bases, with 10 bases sitting between them. The CDR3 nucleotides are TGTGCCAGCAGCCAAACCGGGACTGTGAACACTGAAGCTTTCTTT. Protein product: CASSQTGTVNTEAFF.

In this sample, this clonotype turned up many times. The chain combines TRBV7-6 with TRBJ1-2, with D tentatively TRBD1 (6 bases). V was trimmed by 5 bases and J by 5 bases, leaving 18 bases between them. Germline V lookup: CDR1 SGHVS, CDR2 FNYEAQ. There are 15 residues in the CDR3. The chain's CDR3 is CASSRGAGGAYGYTF. CDR3 sequence (DNA): TGTGCCAGCAGCCGGGGAGCTGGGGGCGCTTATGGCTACACCTTC.

The J gene is TRBJ2-2, the V gene TRBV5-1; D is perhaps TRBD2 (6 bases). Germline V lookup: CDR1 SGHRS, CDR2 YFSETQ. The V end lost 5 bases, the J end lost 0 bases, and 11 bases lay between the germline ends. The CDR3 has 15 residues. The CDR3 coding sequence is TGCGCCAGCAGACTGTTAGCGGCGAACACCGGGGAGCTGTTTTTT. Translating gives CASRLLAANTGELFF.

This clonotype occurred many times. This chain joins TRBV7-6 and TRBJ2-3; the D gene is possibly TRBD2 (5 bases). Germline V gene sequence: CDR1 SGHVS, CDR2 FNYEAQ. Trimming removed 1 base from V and 5 bases from J, with 13 bases in between. The CDR3 length is 15 residues. This CDR3 reads CASSLGPGIGDTQYF. In nucleotides, the CDR3 is TGTGCCAGCAGCTTAGGGCCGGGGATCGGAGATACGCAGTATTTT.

Ten or more counts support this clonotype. The chain links TRBV11-2 to TRBJ2-1; TRBD2 aligns across 12 bases. This CDR3 is built from 15 residues. V lost 7 bases and J lost 7; bases outside the gene matches: 8. The V gene's germline CDR1 is SGHAT and CDR2 FQNNGV. CDR3 loop: CASKRTSGKTNEQFF. The CDR3 nucleotides are TGTGCCAGCAAACGGACTAGCGGGAAGACAAATGAGCAGTTCTTC.

The CDR3 spells CASSIYSGSNQPQHF. The CDR3 DNA reads as TGTGCCAGTAGTATTTACAGTGGGAGCAATCAGCCCCAGCATTTT. The chain couples TRBV19 to TRBJ1-5; D gene uncertain. Germline CDR1 reads LNHDA; CDR2 reads SQIVND (reference sequence). Trimming removed 3 bases from V and 1 base from J, with 10 bases in between. The CDR3 is made up of 15 amino acids.

At least ten counts were recorded for this clonotype. The J gene is TRBJ1-5, the V gene TRBV12-3 or TRBV12-4; D unresolved. The V end lost 5 bases, the J end lost 5 bases, and 10 bases lay between the germline ends. This CDR3 is built from 13 residues. In DNA form, the CDR3 reads TGTGCCAGCAGTGAACGTAGGTATCAGCCCCAGCATTTT. Amino acids: CASSERRYQPQHF.

A few counts support this clonotype. The chain employs TRBV5-5 and TRBJ2-1; possibly TRBD2 for D (6 bases). The V end lost 1 base, the J end lost 7 bases, and 15 bases lay between the germline ends. The CDR3 length is 15 residues. The germline gives CDR1 SGHKS, CDR2 YYEKEE (reference sequence). As DNA, the CDR3 is TGTGCCAGCAGCTTGATCGGGAGAAGTAGTAATGAGCAGTTCTTC. The encoded protein is CASSLIGRSSNEQFF. The entire variable domain, with the rest obtained from reference TRBV5-5 and TRBJ2-1, is as follows: DAGVTQSPTHLIKTRGQQVTLRCSPISGHKSVSWYQQVLGQGPQFIFQYYEKEERGRGNFPDRFSARQFPNYSSELNVNALLLGDSALYLCASSLIGRSSNEQFFGPGTRLTVL.

The chain has TRBV7-8 and TRBJ2-3, with 7 bases lining up with TRBD2. CDR3 size: 16 residues. Per the germline V gene, CDR1 is SGHVS and CDR2 is FQNEAQ. J was trimmed by 3 bases and V by 5 bases; bases with no gene match: 11. CDR3 in amino acids: CASSRESGDATDTQYF. CDR3 DNA: TGTGCCAGCAGCCGCGAGAGCGGGGATGCAACAGATACGCAGTATTTT.

This clonotype came up a few times. The chain links TRBV27 to TRBJ1-2; no firm D call. Per the germline V gene, CDR1 is MNHEY and CDR2 is SMNVEV (reference sequence). V lost 5 bases, J lost 1 base, and 8 bases lay in between. The CDR3 is 13 amino acids. This CDR3 reads CASSVGFNYGYTF. CDR3 DNA: TGTGCCAGCAGTGTAGGGTTTAACTATGGCTACACCTTC.

The chain recombines TRBV28 with TRBJ2-3; 11 nucleotides align to TRBD2. V dropped 6 bases and J dropped 0; count of bases not matched to a gene: 5. Looked up from germline, CDR1 is MDHEN and CDR2 is SYDVKM. The CDR3 spans 16 residues. CDR3: CASSSIAGGSTDTQYF. CDR3 nucleotide sequence: TGTGCCAGCAGCTCTATAGCGGGGGGGAGCACAGATACGCAGTATTTT.

In its sample, this clonotype ranks as medium-sized (0.01 to 0.1%). CDR3 amino acids: CASKQGGSEQYF. The CDR3 nucleotides are TGCGCCAGCAAACAGGGGGGTAGCGAGCAGTACTTC. The rearrangement uses TRBV10-2 and TRBJ2-7; 8 nucleotides match TRBD1. The CDR3 loop spans 12 amino acids. The germline V gene encodes CDR1 WSHSY and CDR2 SAAADI. V lost 7 bases and J lost 6; bases outside the gene matches: 5.

Ten or more counts support this clonotype. The chain uses TRBV2 and TRBJ2-7; 12 nucleotides line up with TRBD1. The CDR3 is 18 residues long. The J segment lost 4 bases and the V segment lost 4 bases, leaving 14 bases of the junction unmatched. Germline values: CDR1 SNHLY, CDR2 FYNNEI. The CDR3 region has the DNA TGTGCCAGCAGTGTCTACCCGGGACAGGGGGCTCGAAATTACGAGCAGTACTTC. Translated, it gives CASSVYPGQGARNYEQYF.

There are a few counts of this clonotype. The gene calls are TRBV20-1 and TRBJ2-5, with 8 bases lining up with TRBD2. The CDR3 is made up of 13 amino acids. Per the germline V gene, CDR1 is DFQATT and CDR2 is SNEGSKA (reference sequence). With 3 bases clipped from V and 3 bases from J, the junction kept 3 bases outside the gene matches. CDR3: CSASIAGKETQYF. Written as DNA, the CDR3 is TGCAGTGCTAGTATAGCGGGGAAAGAGACCCAGTACTTC.

The gene calls are TRBV14 and TRBJ1-2; D is possibly TRBD1 (5 bases). Germline CDR1 SGHDN, CDR2 FVKESK. V shed 4 bases and J shed 14 bases, with 17 bases lying between them. The CDR3 spans 12 residues. CDR3 sequence reads: CASSLGGKVRTF. Written as DNA, the CDR3 is TGTGCCAGCAGCCTTGGGGGGAAAGTTCGGACCTTC.

This clonotype was counted ten times or more. The chain combines TRBV5-1 with TRBJ2-3; D gene uncertain. Between the trimmed V and J ends, which lost 5 bases and 0 bases, there was a span of 13 bases. The CDR3 extends over 15 amino acids. From germline, CDR1 is SGHRS and CDR2 YFSETQ. CDR3: CASRVGRMSTDTQYF. Written as DNA, the CDR3 is TGCGCCAGCAGGGTAGGACGGATGAGCACAGATACGCAGTATTTT.

Only a few counts were recorded for this clonotype. This chain connects TRBV11-2 to TRBJ2-7; no clear D gene. The CDR3 totals 13 residues. V was cut by 4 bases and J by 2 bases, with 9 bases left in between. Germline values: CDR1 SGHAT, CDR2 FQNNGV. CDR3 bases: TGTGCCAGCAGCTCGATATTGGCCTACGAGCAGTACTTC. It is translated as CASSSILAYEQYF.